Listed here are 2 T cell receptor beta chains from one sample, sequenced in a study of blood T cell repertoires in COVID-19. The protocol was immunoSEQ multiplex PCR, while the TCRdb copy is restricted to in-frame clones and leaves out a portion. The sample lists about 250,000 clones, 70% to 90% occurring once. Sequencing input: peripheral blood. These receptors came from a man aged 18 to 29 with active or convalescent COVID-19.

This clone was recorded only once. The V gene is TRBV6-2 or TRBV6-3, the J gene TRBJ2-7; 9 nucleotides line up with TRBD2. The J segment lost 5 bases and the V segment lost 0 bases, leaving 5 bases of the junction unmatched. Germline CDR1 reads MNHEY; CDR2 reads SVGEGT. This CDR3 contains 15 residues. The CDR3 bases are TGTGCCAGCAGTTACTCCCTAGCGGGAATCAACGAGCAGTACTTC. The encoded protein is CASSYSLAGINEQYF.

The chain links TRBV6-4 to TRBJ2-1, with D possibly TRBD1 on 6 matching bases. This CDR3 contains 13 residues. The V end was cut by 6 bases, the J end by 6 bases, with 12 bases between. Per germline, CDR1 MRHNA and CDR2 SNTAGT. The CDR3 DNA follows: TGTGCCAGCAGCTTGACAGGATTCAATGAGCAGTTCTTC. Its protein product is CASSLTGFNEQFF.